Included here is one T cell receptor beta chain sequence, with context. These data come from a study of T-cell reconstitution after alpha-beta-depleted transplantation in children. This CDR3 comprises 17 residues. The TCRbeta library was prepared with unique molecular identifiers. In TCRdb, the PCR reads were re-called with MiXCR into one record per CDR3 protein. The sample lists around 670,000 distinct CDR3 sequences, around 14% seen once, with around 0.79% in the top ten. J is TRBJ2-1 and V is TRBV21-1; the table's TRBD1 call for D was not verified on the DNA. TRBV21-1 is recorded as a pseudogene. This receptor was taken from a girl aged 2-10 years with congenital amegakaryocytic thrombocytopenia, due to receive a stem cell transplant. The sample was PBMCs, taken before TCRalphabeta/CD19-depleted stem cell transplant. CDR3 region: CASSNTGAERQYNEQFF. The CDR3 bases are TGTGCCAGCAGCAATACTGGGGCCGAGCGCCAATACAATGAGCAGTTCTTC.